Presented here are 19 T cell receptor beta chains from one specimen sequenced in a study of PD-1 blockade in classical Hodgkin lymphoma. TCRdb keeps only in-frame clones here, not all; method: immunoSEQ multiplex PCR. The data contain under 25,000 clones, roughly 75% of them singletons. Each patient relapsed following autologous stem cell transplantation, and prior brentuximab vedotin exposure differed. Sample: peripheral blood mononuclear cells (PBMCs), taken before the second cycle of nivolumab. These receptors were obtained from a human donor with classical Hodgkin lymphoma.

J is TRBJ2-3 and V is TRBV19; no clear D. The CDR3 covers 15 residues. V lost 5 bases and J lost 1, with 13 bases in between. In germline, CDR1 is LNHDA, CDR2 SQIVND (reference sequence). The CDR3 protein is CASSPSEFGTDTQYF. Written as DNA, the CDR3 is TGTGCCAGTAGTCCTTCGGAATTTGGCACAGATACGCAGTATTTT.

This chain joins TRBV2 and TRBJ1-4; D possibly corresponds to TRBD1 (6 bases). CDR3 size: 13 residues. The germline CDR1 and CDR2 sequences are SNHLY and FYNNEI. Trimming left V 10 bases short and J 11 bases short, with 20 bases between. The CDR3 region is CANGQNRGAKLFF. CDR3 nucleotides: TGTGCCAACGGACAGAACCGGGGGGCTAAACTGTTTTTT.

The V call is TRBV5-8, the J call TRBJ2-3; possibly TRBD1 for D (5 bases). The V end was cut by 2 bases, the J end by 1 base, with 14 bases between. Germline assignment: CDR1 SGHTS and CDR2 YDEGEE. CDR3 size: 16 residues. CDR3 region: CASSLIGVPGTDTQYF. The CDR3, as DNA: TGTGCCAGCAGCTTAATAGGGGTTCCGGGCACAGATACGCAGTATTTT.

The V gene is TRBV7-9, the J gene TRBJ2-1; 10 nucleotides match TRBD2. V was pared by 5 bases and J by 5 bases, with 12 bases of the junction left unmatched. Germline V CDR1 and CDR2: SEHNR, FQNEAQ (reference sequence). The CDR3 has 17 amino acids. CDR3 in amino acids: CASSPYAGTSVDNEQFF. CDR3 in DNA: TGTGCCAGCAGCCCATACGCCGGGACTAGCGTCGACAATGAGCAGTTCTTC.

J is TRBJ2-1 and V is TRBV7-8; possibly TRBD2 for D (5 bases). The V end lost 4 bases, the J end lost 6 bases, and 16 bases lay between the germline ends. In germline, CDR1 is SGHVS, CDR2 FQNEAQ. The CDR3 consists of 15 residues. Here the CDR3 DNA reads TGTGCCAGCAGCTCTCAACGCGACTACTTCAATGAGCAGTTCTTC. It specifies CASSSQRDYFNEQFF.

The gene calls are TRBV6-1 and TRBJ2-5; D remains ambiguous. The end of the DNA is better explained by TRBJ2-7, so the J call may be wrong. Germline CDR1 reads MNHNS; CDR2 reads SASEGT. The CDR3 covers 13 residues. Here the CDR3 reads CASSRTLVYEQYF. CDR3 DNA: TGTGCCAGCAGCCGGACGTTGGTGTACGAGCAGTACTTC.

V is TRBV11-3 and J is TRBJ1-1; a weak D match, TRBD1 (5 bases). CDR3 length: 17 amino acids. V was pared by 0 bases and J by 1 base, with 15 bases between. Per the germline V gene, CDR1 is SGHNT and CDR2 is YENEEA. The CDR3 is CASSLDVQGVKNTEAFF. CDR3 DNA: TGTGCCAGCAGCTTAGACGTTCAAGGGGTCAAGAACACTGAAGCTTTCTTT.

The chain combines TRBV6-6 with TRBJ2-1, with D maybe TRBD1 (6 bases). V lost 5 bases, J lost 7 bases, and 12 bases lay in between. Germline V gives CDR1 MNHNY, CDR2 SVGAGI (reference sequence). This CDR3 is 13 amino acids long. The CDR3 coding sequence is TGTGCCAGCAGTCAACAGGGTGGAAATGAGCAGTTCTTC. Its protein product is CASSQQGGNEQFF.

By frequency in the sample, this clone is medium-sized. This chain connects TRBV20-1 to TRBJ1-4; D not resolved. The ends were cut back, 8 bases at V and 8 bases at J, with 6 bases in the middle. The CDR3 covers 9 residues. Per the germline V gene, CDR1 is DFQATT and CDR2 is SNEGSKA (reference sequence). The CDR3 spells CSSGEKLFF. CDR3 nucleotide sequence: TGCAGTTCAGGAGAAAAACTGTTTTTT.

The chain carries TRBV28 and TRBJ2-2; D ambiguous. Germline CDR1 MDHEN, CDR2 SYDVKM. The V end lost 5 bases, the J end lost 4 bases, and 11 bases lay between the germline ends. This CDR3 has 14 amino acids. CDR3 nucleotide sequence: TGTGCCAGCAGTCCGCCCCCGGGCACCGGGGAGCTGTTTTTT. Amino acids: CASSPPPGTGELFF.

V usage is TRBV6-5 and J usage is TRBJ2-2; D assignment may be TRBD1 or TRBD2 (6 bases each). Trimming cost V 2 bases and J 7 bases, with 14 bases left between them. Germline V gives CDR1 MNHEY, CDR2 SVGAGI. The length of the CDR3 is 15 residues. The CDR3 sequence is CASSYGGGVGGELFF. CDR3 sequence (DNA): TGTGCCAGCAGTTACGGGGGCGGGGTTGGCGGGGAGCTGTTTTTT.

This clone was seen only once. The chain links TRBV28 to TRBJ1-2; 8 bases are a match to TRBD1. V lost 5 bases to trimming and J lost 7 bases; unmatched junction nucleotides: 6. Germline V gene sequence: CDR1 MDHEN, CDR2 SYDVKM. The CDR3 runs 13 residues. CDR3 DNA sequence: TGTGCCAGCAGTCCCTCGGACAGGGTTGGCTACACCTTC. Encoded protein: CASSPSDRVGYTF.

This chain links TRBV12-5 with TRBJ2-7; 7 bases fit TRBD1. Germline-derived CDR1 and CDR2 are LGHNT and FRNRAP. The CDR3 contains 17 residues. J gave up 0 bases and V 0 bases, and 8 bases lay outside the gene matches. DNA for the CDR3: TGTGCTAGTGGTTTGGTACTTCGGGACAGATGCTCCTACGAGCAGTACTTC. The encoded protein is CASGLVLRDRCSYEQYF.

The CDR3 coding sequence is TGTGCCAGCAGCTACCGCGGGGGGGGCGGGTACGAGCAGTACTTC. Protein sequence: CASSYRGGGGYEQYF. J is TRBJ2-7 and V is TRBV7-6, with 9 bases lining up with TRBD2. The V gene's germline CDR1 is SGHVS and CDR2 FNYEAQ. V lost 4 bases to trimming and J lost 4 bases; unmatched junction nucleotides: 8. This CDR3 contains 15 residues.

The chain couples TRBV6-1 to TRBJ1-2; no clear D gene. The CDR3 runs to 15 residues. Looked up from germline, CDR1 is MNHNS and CDR2 is SASEGT. Trimming took 2 bases from V and 5 from J, leaving 15 bases between them. Here the CDR3 reads CASSEFPDIRYGYTF. The CDR3 DNA sequence: TGTGCCAGCAGTGAATTCCCCGACATCCGATATGGCTACACCTTC.

The table lists this clone with a count of one. The rearrangement uses TRBV5-1 and TRBJ2-1; TRBD2 agrees at 7 bases. V lost 0 bases to trimming and J lost 12 bases; unmatched junction nucleotides: 6. From germline, CDR1 is SGHRS and CDR2 YFSETQ. This CDR3 is 13 amino acids long. DNA of the CDR3: TGCGCCAGCAGCTTGGTTACGGGGGGAAGGCAGTTCTTC. It codes for CASSLVTGGRQFF. The variable domain in full, with the rest retrieved from reference TRBV5-1 and TRBJ2-1, is KAGVTQTPRYLIKTRGQQVTLSCSPISGHRSVSWYQQTPGQGLQFLFEYFSETQRNKGNFPGRFSGRQFSNSRSEMNVSTLELGDSALYLCASSLVTGGRQFFGPGTRLTVL.

The rearrangement uses TRBV10-3 and TRBJ2-7, with D possibly matching TRBD2 (5 bases). The CDR3 runs to 13 residues. V gave up 7 bases and J gave up 0 bases, with 10 bases separating them. Germline lookup yields CDR1 ENHRY and CDR2 SYGVKD. CDR3 nucleotide sequence: TGTGCCATCATGAGCGGCAGCTCCTACGAGCAGTACTTC. Translated: CAIMSGSSYEQYF.

The chain recombines TRBV11-2 with TRBJ2-1, with 12 bases identical to TRBD2. The CDR3 covers 15 residues. Per the germline V gene, CDR1 is SGHAT and CDR2 is FQNNGV. The V gene end was trimmed by 2 bases and the J gene end by 9 bases; junction bases not matched to a gene: 5. This CDR3 is CASSLMTSGSSEQFF. Here the CDR3 DNA reads TGTGCCAGCAGCTTAATGACTAGCGGGAGTAGTGAGCAGTTCTTC.

This clone was counted once. The chain combines TRBV5-1 with TRBJ1-1; D is perhaps TRBD1 (5 bases). Germline V gene lookup returns CDR1 SGHRS and CDR2 YFSETQ. CDR3 length: 17 amino acids. Trimming took off 0 bases at V and 0 bases at J, with 15 bases between the two ends. The CDR3 DNA follows: TGCGCCAGCAGCTTGGGGGGCGGCCTCGAAATGAACACTGAAGCTTTCTTT. Translation gives CASSLGGGLEMNTEAFF. The whole variable domain, remainder taken from reference TRBV5-1 and TRBJ1-1, is KAGVTQTPRYLIKTRGQQVTLSCSPISGHRSVSWYQQTPGQGLQFLFEYFSETQRNKGNFPGRFSGRQFSNSRSEMNVSTLELGDSALYLCASSLGGGLEMNTEAFFGQGTRLTVV.